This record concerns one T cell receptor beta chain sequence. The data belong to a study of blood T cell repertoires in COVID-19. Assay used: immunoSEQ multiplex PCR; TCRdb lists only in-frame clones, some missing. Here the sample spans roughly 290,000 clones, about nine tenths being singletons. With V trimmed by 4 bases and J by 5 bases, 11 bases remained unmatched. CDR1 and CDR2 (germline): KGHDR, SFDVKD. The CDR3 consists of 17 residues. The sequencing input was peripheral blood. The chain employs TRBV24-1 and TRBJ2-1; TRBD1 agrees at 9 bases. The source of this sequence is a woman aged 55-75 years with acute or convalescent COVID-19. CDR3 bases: TGTGCCACCAGTGACCTACGTGAGGGACAGGGCAACAATGAGCAGTTCTTC. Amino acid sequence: CATSDLREGQGNNEQFF.